These T cell receptor beta chains were read from a single sample in a study of OX40 agonist ivuxolimab in advanced cancers. The assay was immunoSEQ multiplex PCR, and TCRdb's table has in-frame clones only and misses some. The sample carries tens of thousands of clones, approximately 84% recorded once. This specimen was CD4+ or CD8+ T cells sorted from blood, taken in a trial of the OX40 agonist ivuxolimab. The receptors come from an adult with an advanced solid tumor such as melanoma, head and neck, liver or kidney cancer. CDR3s include the opening cysteine and the closing phenylalanine or tryptophan. Each record gives: V gene, J gene, clone size, D gene, CDR3 DNA, CDR3 protein. A D gene is named only where the DNA matches it firmly. The size entry is marked missing in some rows and otherwise reads once, few, many or a size class.

>TRBV4-2|TRBJ2-5|NA|NA
TGTGCCAGCAGCCCCAAGACCCAAGAGACCCAGTACTTC
CASSPKTQETQYF
>TRBV30|TRBJ2-3|NA|TRBD2
TGTGCCTGGAGTGTTTTGCGGGGGGGCACAGATACGCAGTATTTT
CAWSVLRGGTDTQYF
>TRBV4-3|TRBJ2-1|NA|NA
TGCGCCAGCAGCCTCTTACCCGGGCCCCGAGGGAATGAGCAGTTCTTC
CASSLLPGPRGNEQFF
>TRBV7-9|TRBJ2-3|once|TRBD2
TGTGCCAGTTACTCCCCGGGACTAGCGGGGGGGCCAGATACGCAGTATTTT
CASYSPGLAGGPDTQYF
>TRBV19|TRBJ1-1|NA|NA
TGTGCCAGTCTCTCCTTGGCTGGGGACACTGAAGCTTTCTTT
CASLSLAGDTEAFF
>TRBV4-1|TRBJ1-1|NA|NA
TGCGCCAGCAGCCCTCTGGGGCGGCGGGACACCTTGAACACTGAAGCTTTCTTT
CASSPLGRRDTLNTEAFF
>TRBV6-5|TRBJ2-7|NA|TRBD1
TGTGCCAGCAGTCCCGGGACAGGGAAATACGAGCAGTACTTC
CASSPGTGKYEQYF
>TRBV5-1|TRBJ2-7|once|TRBD2
TGCGCCAGCAGCGGGACTAGCGGGGCTGTTTACGAGCAGTACTTC
CASSGTSGAVYEQYF
>TRBV5-1|TRBJ2-1|NA|NA
TGCGCCAGCAGCCTGGCTCTCGCGGGATTGTTCGATGAGCAGTTCTTC
CASSLALAGLFDEQFF
>TRBV13|TRBJ1-5|NA|NA
TGTGCCAGCAGCCCGGGACCGTCGAATCAGCCCCAGCATTTT
CASSPGPSNQPQHF
>TRBV27|TRBJ2-7|NA|TRBD1
TGTGCCAGCAGTCTCCGACCGGGACAGGGGACCCACGAGCAGTACTTC
CASSLRPGQGTHEQYF